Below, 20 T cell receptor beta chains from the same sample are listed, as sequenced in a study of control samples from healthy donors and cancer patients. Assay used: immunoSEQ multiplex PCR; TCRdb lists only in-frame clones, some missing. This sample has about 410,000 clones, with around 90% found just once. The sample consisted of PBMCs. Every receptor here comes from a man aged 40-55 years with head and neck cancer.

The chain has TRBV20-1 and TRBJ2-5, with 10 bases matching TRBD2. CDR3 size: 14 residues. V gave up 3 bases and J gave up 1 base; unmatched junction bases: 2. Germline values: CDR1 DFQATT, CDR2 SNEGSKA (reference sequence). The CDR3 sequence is CSASSSGGQETQYF. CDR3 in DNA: TGCAGTGCTAGTTCTAGCGGGGGCCAAGAGACCCAGTACTTC.

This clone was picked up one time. The DNA of the CDR3 is TGTGCCAGCAGCCCGACAGGGATCGAGCAGTACTTC. As protein: CASSPTGIEQYF. The chain combines TRBV12-3 or TRBV12-4 with TRBJ2-7; 7 bases align to TRBD1. This CDR3 spans 12 amino acids. V gave up 6 bases and J gave up 6 bases; unmatched junction bases: 5.

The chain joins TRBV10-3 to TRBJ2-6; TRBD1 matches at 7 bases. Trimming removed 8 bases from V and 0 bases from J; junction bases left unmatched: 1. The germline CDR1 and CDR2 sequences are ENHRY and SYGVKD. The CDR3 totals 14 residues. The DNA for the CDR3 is TGTGCCATCGCAGGGGGCTCTGGGGCCAACGTCCTGACTTTC. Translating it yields CAIAGGSGANVLTF.

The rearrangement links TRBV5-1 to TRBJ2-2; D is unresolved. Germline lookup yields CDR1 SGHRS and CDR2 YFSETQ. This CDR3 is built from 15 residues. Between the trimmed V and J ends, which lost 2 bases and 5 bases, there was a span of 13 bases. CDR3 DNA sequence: TGCGCCAGCAGCTTTAAAAGGGATCTAACCGGGGAGCTGTTTTTT. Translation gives CASSFKRDLTGELFF.

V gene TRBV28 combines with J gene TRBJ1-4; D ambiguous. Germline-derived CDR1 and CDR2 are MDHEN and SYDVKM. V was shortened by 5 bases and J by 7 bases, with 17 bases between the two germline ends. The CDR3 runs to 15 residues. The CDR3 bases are TGTGCCAGCAGTGCAGGAAGAAGTTTTGGTGAAAAACTGTTTTTT. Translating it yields CASSAGRSFGEKLFF.

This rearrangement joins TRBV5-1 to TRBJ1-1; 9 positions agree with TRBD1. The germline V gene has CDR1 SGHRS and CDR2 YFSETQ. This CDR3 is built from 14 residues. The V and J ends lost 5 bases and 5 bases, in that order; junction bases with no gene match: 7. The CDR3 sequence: CASSSGTGRTEAFF. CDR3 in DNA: TGCGCCAGCAGTTCCGGGACAGGGCGGACTGAAGCTTTCTTT.

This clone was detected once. The CDR3 sequence: CASSLTGTTEAFF. CDR3 in DNA: TGCGCCAGCAGCTTGACAGGGACGACTGAAGCTTTCTTT. V is TRBV5-1 and J is TRBJ1-1, with TRBD1 as a possible D gene (6 bases). CDR3 length equals 13 residues. Germline CDR1 and CDR2: SGHRS and YFSETQ. V was cut by 1 base and J by 5 bases, with 9 bases left in between.

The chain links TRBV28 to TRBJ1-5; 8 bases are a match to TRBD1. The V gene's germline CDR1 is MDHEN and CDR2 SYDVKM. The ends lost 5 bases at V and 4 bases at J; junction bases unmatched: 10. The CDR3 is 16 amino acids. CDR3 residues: CASSPTGTGLNQPQHF. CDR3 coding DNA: TGTGCCAGCAGTCCCACGGGGACAGGCTTAAATCAGCCCCAGCATTTT.

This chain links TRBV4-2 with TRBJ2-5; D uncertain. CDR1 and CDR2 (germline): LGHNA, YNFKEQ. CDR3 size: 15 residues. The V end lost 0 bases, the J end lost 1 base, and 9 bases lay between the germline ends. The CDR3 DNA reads TGTGCCAGCAGCCAAGATCCCGGACGCCAAGAGACCCAGTACTTC. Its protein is CASSQDPGRQETQYF.

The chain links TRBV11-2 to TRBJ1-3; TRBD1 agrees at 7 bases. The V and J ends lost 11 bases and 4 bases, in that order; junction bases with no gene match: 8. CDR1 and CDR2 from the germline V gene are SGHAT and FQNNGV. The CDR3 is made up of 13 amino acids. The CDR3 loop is CAGGQVPGNTIYF. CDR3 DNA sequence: TGTGCCGGTGGACAGGTACCGGGAAACACCATATATTTT.

The CDR3 region is CASSLSVQGVTEAFF. The CDR3 bases are TGTGCCAGCAGCCTTTCCGTACAGGGGGTCACTGAAGCTTTCTTT. This chain joins TRBV7-9 and TRBJ1-1; 8 nucleotides line up with TRBD1. Germline V gives CDR1 SEHNR, CDR2 FQNEAQ (reference sequence). This CDR3 is built from 15 residues. The ends lost 5 bases at V and 4 bases at J; junction bases unmatched: 9.

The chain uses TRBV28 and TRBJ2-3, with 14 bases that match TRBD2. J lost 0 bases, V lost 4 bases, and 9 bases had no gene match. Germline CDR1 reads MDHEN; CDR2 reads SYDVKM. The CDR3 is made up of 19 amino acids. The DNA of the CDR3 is TGTGCCAGCAGTTCCCCGACTAGCGGGAGGGTATCTAGCACAGATACGCAGTATTTT. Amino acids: CASSSPTSGRVSSTDTQYF.

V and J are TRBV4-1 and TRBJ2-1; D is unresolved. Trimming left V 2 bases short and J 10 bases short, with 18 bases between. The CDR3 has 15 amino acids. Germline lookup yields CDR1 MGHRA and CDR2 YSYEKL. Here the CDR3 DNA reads TGCGCCAGCAGCCAAAAAGACTGGGCTAAGGTCGAGCAGTTCTTC. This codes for CASSQKDWAKVEQFF.

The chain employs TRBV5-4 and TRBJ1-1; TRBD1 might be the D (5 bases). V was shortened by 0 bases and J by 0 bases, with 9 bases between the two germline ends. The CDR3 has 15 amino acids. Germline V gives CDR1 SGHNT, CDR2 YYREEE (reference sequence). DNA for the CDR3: TGTGCCAGCAGCTTGGCGGGGGTGTTGAACACTGAAGCTTTCTTT. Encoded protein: CASSLAGVLNTEAFF.

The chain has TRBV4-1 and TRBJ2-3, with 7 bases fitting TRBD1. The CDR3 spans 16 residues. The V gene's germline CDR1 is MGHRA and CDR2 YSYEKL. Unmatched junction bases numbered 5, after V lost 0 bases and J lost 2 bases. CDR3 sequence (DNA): TGCGCCAGCAGCCAAGAGAGGGGGCGAGCCACAGATACGCAGTATTTT. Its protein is CASSQERGRATDTQYF.

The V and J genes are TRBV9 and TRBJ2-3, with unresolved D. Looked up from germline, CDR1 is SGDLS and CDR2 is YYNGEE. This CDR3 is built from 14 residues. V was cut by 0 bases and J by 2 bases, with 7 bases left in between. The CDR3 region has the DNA TGTGCCAGCAGCGTAGAGGCCCCCACAGATACGCAGTATTTT. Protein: CASSVEAPTDTQYF.

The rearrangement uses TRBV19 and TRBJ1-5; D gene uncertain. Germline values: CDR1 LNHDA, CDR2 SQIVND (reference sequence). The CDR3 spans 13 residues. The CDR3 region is CATTPGFEWPQHF. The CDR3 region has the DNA TGTGCTACCACCCCGGGTTTCGAGTGGCCCCAGCATTTT.

The CDR3 coding sequence is TGTGCCAGCATTACCGGGGCGAGGCTTACTGAAGCTTTCTTT. Translation gives CASITGARLTEAFF. This chain connects TRBV6-5 to TRBJ1-1, with D tentatively TRBD1 (5 bases). Trimming removed 7 bases at V and 5 bases at J, with 17 bases between. Germline loops: CDR1 MNHEY, CDR2 SVGAGI. The CDR3 has 14 amino acids.

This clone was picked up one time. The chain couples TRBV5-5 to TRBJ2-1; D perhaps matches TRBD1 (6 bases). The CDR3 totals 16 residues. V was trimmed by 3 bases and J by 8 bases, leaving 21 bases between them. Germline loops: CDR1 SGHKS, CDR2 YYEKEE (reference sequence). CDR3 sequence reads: CASSSMDLQGRDEQFF. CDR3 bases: TGTGCCAGCAGCTCCATGGATTTACAGGGTCGGGATGAGCAGTTCTTC.

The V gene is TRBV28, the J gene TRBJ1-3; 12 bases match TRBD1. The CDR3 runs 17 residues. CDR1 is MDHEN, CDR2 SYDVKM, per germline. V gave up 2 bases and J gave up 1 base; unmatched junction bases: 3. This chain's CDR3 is CASSLPGQGASGNTIYF. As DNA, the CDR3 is TGTGCCAGCAGTTTACCGGGACAGGGGGCGTCTGGAAACACCATATATTTT.